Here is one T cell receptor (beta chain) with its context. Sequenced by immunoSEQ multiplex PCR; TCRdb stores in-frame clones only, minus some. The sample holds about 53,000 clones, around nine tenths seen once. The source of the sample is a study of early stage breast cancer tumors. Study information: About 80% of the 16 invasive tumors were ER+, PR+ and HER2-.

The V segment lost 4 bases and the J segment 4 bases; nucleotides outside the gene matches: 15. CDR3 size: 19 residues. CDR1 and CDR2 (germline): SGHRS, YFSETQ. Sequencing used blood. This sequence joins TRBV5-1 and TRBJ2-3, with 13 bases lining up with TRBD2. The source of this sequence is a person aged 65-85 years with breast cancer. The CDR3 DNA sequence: TGCGCCAGCAGCGCCCTACTAGCGGGGGGGCGTGAGTTACCAGATACGCAGTATTTT. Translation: CASSALLAGGRELPDTQYF.